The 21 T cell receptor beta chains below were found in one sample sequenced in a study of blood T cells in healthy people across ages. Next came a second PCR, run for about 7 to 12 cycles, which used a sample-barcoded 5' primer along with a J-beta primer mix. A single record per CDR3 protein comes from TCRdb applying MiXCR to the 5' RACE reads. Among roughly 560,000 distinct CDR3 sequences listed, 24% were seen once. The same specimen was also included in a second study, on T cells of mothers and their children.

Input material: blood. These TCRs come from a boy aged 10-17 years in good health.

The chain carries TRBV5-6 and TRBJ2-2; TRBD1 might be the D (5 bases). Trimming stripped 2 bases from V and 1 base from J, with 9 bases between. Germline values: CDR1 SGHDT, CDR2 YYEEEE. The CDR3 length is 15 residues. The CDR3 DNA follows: TGTGCCAGCAGCTTAGTGCAGGGGAACACCGGGGAGCTGTTTTTT. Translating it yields CASSLVQGNTGELFF.

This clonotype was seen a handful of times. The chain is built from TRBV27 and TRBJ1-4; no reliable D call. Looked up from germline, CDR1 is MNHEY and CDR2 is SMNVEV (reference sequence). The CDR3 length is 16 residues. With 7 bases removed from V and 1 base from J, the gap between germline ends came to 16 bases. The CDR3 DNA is TGTGCCAGCACCCAACAAGAGCTGGGAACTAATGAAAAACTGTTTTTT. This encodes CASTQQELGTNEKLFF.

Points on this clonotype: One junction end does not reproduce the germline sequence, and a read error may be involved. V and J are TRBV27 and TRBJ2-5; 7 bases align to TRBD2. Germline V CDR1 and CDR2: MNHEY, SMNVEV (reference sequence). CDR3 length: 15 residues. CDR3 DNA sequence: TGTGCCAACAGTTTGGGCGGGAGTGGGCAAGAGACCCAGTACTTC. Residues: CANSLGGSGQETQYF.

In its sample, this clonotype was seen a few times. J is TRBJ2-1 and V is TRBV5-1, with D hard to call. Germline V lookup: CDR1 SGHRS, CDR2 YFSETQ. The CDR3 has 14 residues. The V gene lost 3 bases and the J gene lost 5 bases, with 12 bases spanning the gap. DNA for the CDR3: TGCGCCAGCAGCTGGGCAGGCTTAGACAATGAGCAGTTCTTC. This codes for CASSWAGLDNEQFF. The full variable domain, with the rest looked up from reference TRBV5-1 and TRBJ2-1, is KAGVTQTPRYLIKTRGQQVTLSCSPISGHRSVSWYQQTPGQGLQFLFEYFSETQRNKGNFPGRFSGRQFSNSRSEMNVSTLELGDSALYLCASSWAGLDNEQFFGPGTRLTVL.

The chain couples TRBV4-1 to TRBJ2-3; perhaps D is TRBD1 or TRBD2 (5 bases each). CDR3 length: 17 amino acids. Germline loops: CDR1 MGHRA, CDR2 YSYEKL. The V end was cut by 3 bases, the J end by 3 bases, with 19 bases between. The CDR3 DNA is TGCGCCAGCAGCCATAACACCGGGACCCGAGGGACAGATACGCAGTATTTT. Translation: CASSHNTGTRGTDTQYF.

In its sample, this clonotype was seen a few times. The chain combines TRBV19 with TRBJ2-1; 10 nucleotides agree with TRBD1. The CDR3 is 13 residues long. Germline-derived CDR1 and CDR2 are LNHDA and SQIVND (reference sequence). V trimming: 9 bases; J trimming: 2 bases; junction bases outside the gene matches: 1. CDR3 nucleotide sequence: TGTGCCAGCGGGACAGGGGCCTACAATGAGCAGTTCTTC. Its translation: CASGTGAYNEQFF.

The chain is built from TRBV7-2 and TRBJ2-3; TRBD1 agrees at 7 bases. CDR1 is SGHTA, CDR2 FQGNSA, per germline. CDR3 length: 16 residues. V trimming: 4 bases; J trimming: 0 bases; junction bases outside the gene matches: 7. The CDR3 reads CASSSRTGSSTDTQYF. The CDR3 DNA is TGTGCCAGCAGCTCCCGGACAGGCTCTAGCACAGATACGCAGTATTTT.

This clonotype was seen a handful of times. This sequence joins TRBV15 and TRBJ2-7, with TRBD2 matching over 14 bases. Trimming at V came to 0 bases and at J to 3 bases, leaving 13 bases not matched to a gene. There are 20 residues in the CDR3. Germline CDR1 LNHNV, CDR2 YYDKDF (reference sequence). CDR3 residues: CATSRDSRLAGGIEGYEQYF. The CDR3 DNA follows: TGTGCCACCAGCAGAGATTCAAGACTAGCGGGGGGGATCGAGGGCTACGAGCAGTACTTC.

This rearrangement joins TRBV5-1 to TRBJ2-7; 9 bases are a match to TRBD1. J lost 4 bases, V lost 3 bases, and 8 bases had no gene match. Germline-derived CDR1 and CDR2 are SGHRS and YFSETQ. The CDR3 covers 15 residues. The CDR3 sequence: CASSSDRGVSYEQYF. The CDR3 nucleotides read TGCGCCAGCAGCTCGGACAGGGGAGTTTCGTACGAGCAGTACTTC.

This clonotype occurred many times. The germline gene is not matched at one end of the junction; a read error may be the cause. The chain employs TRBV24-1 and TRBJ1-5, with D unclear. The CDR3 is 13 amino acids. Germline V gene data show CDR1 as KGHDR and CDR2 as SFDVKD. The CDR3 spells CATRTAVGSPPHF. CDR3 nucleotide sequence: TGTGCCACCCGGACGGCCGTGGGATCCCCCCCGCATTTT.

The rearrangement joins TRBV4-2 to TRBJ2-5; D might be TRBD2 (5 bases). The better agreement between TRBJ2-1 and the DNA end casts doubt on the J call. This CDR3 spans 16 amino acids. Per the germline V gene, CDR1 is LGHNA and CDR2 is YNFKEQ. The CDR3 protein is CASSQDRLPAANEQFF. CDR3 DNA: TGTGCCAGCAGCCAAGATAGACTCCCAGCGGCCAATGAGCAGTTCTTC.

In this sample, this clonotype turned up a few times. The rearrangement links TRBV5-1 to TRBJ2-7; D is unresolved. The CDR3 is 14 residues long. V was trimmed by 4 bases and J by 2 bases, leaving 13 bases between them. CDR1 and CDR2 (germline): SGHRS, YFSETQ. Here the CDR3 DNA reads TGCGCCAGCAGCATGGGAACAAATCCCTACGAGCAGTACTTC. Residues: CASSMGTNPYEQYF.

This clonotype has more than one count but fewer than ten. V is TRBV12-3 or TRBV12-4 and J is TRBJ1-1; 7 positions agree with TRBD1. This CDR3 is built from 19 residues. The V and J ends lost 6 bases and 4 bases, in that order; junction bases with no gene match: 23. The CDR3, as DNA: TGTGCCAGCAGAGCCTCCACCCGACAGGGCCGTCGCTCGGGCACTGAAGCTTTCTTT. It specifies CASRASTRQGRRSGTEAFF.

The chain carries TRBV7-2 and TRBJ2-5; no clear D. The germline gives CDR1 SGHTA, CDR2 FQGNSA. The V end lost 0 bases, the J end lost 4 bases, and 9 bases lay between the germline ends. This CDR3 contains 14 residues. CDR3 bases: TGTGCCAGCAGCTTAGCGCGGCAGAGAGAGACCCAGTACTTC. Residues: CASSLARQRETQYF.

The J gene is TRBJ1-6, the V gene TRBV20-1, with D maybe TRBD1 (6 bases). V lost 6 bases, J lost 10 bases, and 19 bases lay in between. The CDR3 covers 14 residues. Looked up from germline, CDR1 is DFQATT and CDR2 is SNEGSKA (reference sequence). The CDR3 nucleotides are TGCAGTGCGTCCACAGGGACTCTTGGGTCACCCCTCCACTTT. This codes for CSASTGTLGSPLHF.

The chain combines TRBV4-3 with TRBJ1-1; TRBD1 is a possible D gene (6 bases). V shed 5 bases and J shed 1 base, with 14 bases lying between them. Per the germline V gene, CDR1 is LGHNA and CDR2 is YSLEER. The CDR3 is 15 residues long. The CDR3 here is CASSLMDRANTEAFF. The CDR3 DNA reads TGCGCCAGCAGCTTAATGGACAGAGCGAACACTGAAGCTTTCTTT.

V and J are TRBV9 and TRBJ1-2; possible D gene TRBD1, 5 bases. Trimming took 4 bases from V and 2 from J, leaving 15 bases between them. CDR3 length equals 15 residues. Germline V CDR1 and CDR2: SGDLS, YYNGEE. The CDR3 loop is CASSPKGTANYGYTF. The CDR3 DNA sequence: TGTGCCAGCAGCCCTAAGGGGACGGCAAACTATGGCTACACCTTC.

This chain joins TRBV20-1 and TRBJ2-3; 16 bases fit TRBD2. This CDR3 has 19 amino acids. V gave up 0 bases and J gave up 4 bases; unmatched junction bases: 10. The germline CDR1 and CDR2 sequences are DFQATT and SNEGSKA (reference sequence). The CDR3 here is CSARDVGLAGGPAADTQYF. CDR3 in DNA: TGCAGTGCTAGAGATGTGGGACTAGCGGGAGGGCCGGCGGCAGATACGCAGTATTTT.

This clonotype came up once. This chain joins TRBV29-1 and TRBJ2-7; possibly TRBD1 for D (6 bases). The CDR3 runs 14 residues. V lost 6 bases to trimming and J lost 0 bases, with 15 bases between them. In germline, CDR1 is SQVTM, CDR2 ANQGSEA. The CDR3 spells CSVLLRGSSYEQYF. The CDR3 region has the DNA TGCAGCGTACTCCTCAGGGGCAGCTCCTACGAGCAGTACTTC.

CDR3 sequence reads: CSVDGGTNEKLFF. Here the CDR3 DNA reads TGCAGCGTTGATGGGGGGACTAATGAAAAACTGTTTTTT. The rearrangement joins TRBV29-1 to TRBJ1-4, with D possibly being TRBD1 (5 bases). The CDR3 spans 13 residues. Trimming shortened V by 3 bases and J by 2 bases, and 7 bases separated the two germline ends. Germline values: CDR1 SQVTM, CDR2 ANQGSEA.

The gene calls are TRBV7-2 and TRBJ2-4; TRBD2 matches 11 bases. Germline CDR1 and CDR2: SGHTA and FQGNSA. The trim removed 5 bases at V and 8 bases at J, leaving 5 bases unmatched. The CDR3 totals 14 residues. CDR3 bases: TGTGCCAGCAGCCGTAGCGGGGGGGCGGACATTCAGTACTTC. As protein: CASSRSGGADIQYF.